The source of this TCR beta chain is a study of T-cell memory formation after mild COVID-19. 5'RACE with constant-segment primers built TCRalpha and TCRbeta cDNA libraries with UMIs. Each CDR3 protein gets one entry after TCRdb re-called the 5' RACE reads with MiXCR. Of about 440,000 distinct CDR3 sequences listed, 20% are singletons. Study-level points and caveats: Proof of SARS-CoV-2 specificity was absent for the second-wave clones that crested on day 37. The appearance of some responding clones in pre-infection memory suggested that cross-reactive memory joined. Mainly CM and EM harbored the contracting CD4+ clones; mainly EMRA harbored the CD8+ ones.

Regarding this clonotype: What it binds is not known.

Per the germline V gene, CDR1 is SGHKS and CDR2 is YYEKEE (reference sequence). The V and J ends lost 2 bases and 0 bases respectively, with 9 bases between them. The CDR3 has 15 residues. The clonotype was recovered from an adult woman who had mild COVID-19 (a few samples of this study predate the infection). Cell type and time point are not known. The V call is TRBV5-5, the J call TRBJ2-1, with D possibly matching TRBD2 (6 bases). The specimen sequenced was PBMCs or a T cell subset sorted from them (not recorded which). Written as DNA, the CDR3 is TGTGCCAGCAGCTTTCGGGAGAGCTCCTACAATGAGCAGTTCTTC. Amino acid sequence: CASSFRESSYNEQFF. The entire variable domain, with the rest obtained from reference TRBV5-5 and TRBJ2-1, is as follows: DAGVTQSPTHLIKTRGQQVTLRCSPISGHKSVSWYQQVLGQGPQFIFQYYEKEERGRGNFPDRFSARQFPNYSSELNVNALLLGDSALYLCASSFRESSYNEQFFGPGTRLTVL.